These 32 T cell receptor beta chains share one sample of origin, sequenced in a study of technical replicates of blood from a handful of donors. Only in-frame clones appear in the TCRdb table, and some are missing; sequencing was by immunoSEQ multiplex PCR. Among about 17,000 clones, 82% were seen once, and the ten largest hold around 9.1%. Sequencing was carried out using PBMCs. Receptors were obtained from a human donor in good health. Some clones in this sample may be carry-over from other donors' samples.

This chain uses TRBV5-8 with TRBJ1-1; 8 nucleotides align to TRBD1. CDR1 is SGHTS, CDR2 YDEGEE, per germline. This CDR3 region has 13 residues. V was clipped by 3 bases and J by 9 bases; unmatched bases: 7. The CDR3 spells CASSSFRTGQAFF. In DNA form, the CDR3 reads TGTGCCAGCAGCTCGTTCCGGACAGGGCAAGCTTTCTTT.

The J gene is TRBJ1-2, the V gene TRBV27, with 10 bases identical to TRBD1. Germline V gene data show CDR1 as MNHEY and CDR2 as SMNVEV (reference sequence). V lost 3 bases and J lost 3; bases outside the gene matches: 1. The CDR3 consists of 14 residues. DNA of the CDR3: TGTGCCAGCAGTTTTGGGACAGGGGACTATGGCTACACCTTC. It yields the protein CASSFGTGDYGYTF.

The CDR3 loop reads CASSLLGGNTDTQYF. The DNA of the CDR3 is TGTGCCAGCAGCTTATTGGGGGGGAACACAGATACGCAGTATTTT. The chain has TRBV11-2 and TRBJ2-3, with 7 bases lining up with TRBD2. CDR1 is SGHAT, CDR2 FQNNGV, per germline. V was clipped by 2 bases and J by 2 bases; unmatched bases: 4. The CDR3 loop spans 15 amino acids.

V and J are TRBV6-1 and TRBJ2-3, with 9 positions matching TRBD2. In germline, CDR1 is MNHNS, CDR2 SASEGT. V shed 0 bases, J shed 3 bases, and the junction held 7 bases outside the gene matches. The CDR3 has 17 amino acids. CDR3: CASSEALAGVSTDTQYF. The CDR3 coding sequence is TGTGCCAGCAGTGAAGCTTTAGCGGGAGTCTCGACAGATACGCAGTATTTT.

The J gene is TRBJ2-7, the V gene TRBV29-1; TRBD2 might be the D (5 bases). V was clipped by 6 bases and J by 2 bases, with 14 bases between them. Looked up from germline, CDR1 is SQVTM and CDR2 is ANQGSEA. The CDR3 loop spans 13 amino acids. CDR3 protein: CSVISLGTYEQYF. Here the CDR3 DNA reads TGCAGCGTGATATCACTAGGGACCTACGAGCAGTACTTC.

The chain has TRBV7-6 and TRBJ2-2; 7 bases fit TRBD1. CDR3 length: 15 amino acids. CDR1 SGHVS and CDR2 FNYEAQ come from the germline V gene. V shed 7 bases and J 3 bases; nucleotides not matched to a gene: 8. The CDR3, as DNA: TGTGCCAGCACCAGAGGGGGCGCGGACACCGGGGAGCTGTTTTTT. Translation: CASTRGGADTGELFF.

The chain links TRBV5-1 to TRBJ2-2; 7 bases match TRBD2. The J segment lost 3 bases and the V segment lost 4 bases, leaving 9 bases of the junction unmatched. The CDR3 is made up of 16 amino acids. Germline V lookup: CDR1 SGHRS, CDR2 YFSETQ. The CDR3 region is CASSSLAEQYTGELFF. Written as DNA, the CDR3 is TGCGCCAGCAGCAGTCTAGCGGAACAGTACACCGGGGAGCTGTTTTTT. The variable domain in full, completed from reference TRBV5-1 and TRBJ2-2, reads KAGVTQTPRYLIKTRGQQVTLSCSPISGHRSVSWYQQTPGQGLQFLFEYFSETQRNKGNFPGRFSGRQFSNSRSEMNVSTLELGDSALYLCASSSLAEQYTGELFFGEGSRLTVL.

The rearrangement uses TRBV5-1 and TRBJ1-2, with D unresolved. Per the germline V gene, CDR1 is SGHRS and CDR2 is YFSETQ. V was trimmed by 5 bases and J by 6 bases, leaving 14 bases between them. The CDR3 is 13 amino acids. The CDR3 loop is CASSFGRVDGYTF. The CDR3 nucleotides are TGCGCCAGCAGTTTTGGGAGGGTCGATGGCTACACCTTC.

In this sample, this clone turned up a few times. The chain links TRBV27 to TRBJ2-1; possible D gene TRBD2, 5 bases. The CDR3 consists of 17 residues. V lost 7 bases to trimming and J lost 7 bases, with 26 bases between them. CDR1 MNHEY and CDR2 SMNVEV come from the germline V gene (reference sequence). CDR3 sequence: CASTPQIARPLKNEQFF. The DNA for the CDR3 is TGTGCCAGCACCCCTCAGATAGCGCGCCCTCTAAAAAATGAGCAGTTCTTC.

In its sample, this clone was seen once. This sequence joins TRBV30 and TRBJ1-2, with TRBD1 matching 7 bases. The CDR3 is 15 amino acids. In germline, CDR1 is GTSNPN, CDR2 SVGIG (reference sequence). J was trimmed by 4 bases and V by 2 bases; bases with no gene match: 10. The CDR3 DNA reads as TGTGCCTGGAGTAAGATGAGGGGGCCGATCTATGGCTACACCTTC. Translating it yields CAWSKMRGPIYGYTF.

The chain employs TRBV6-5 and TRBJ1-5, with D unresolved. V was trimmed by 6 bases and J by 2 bases, leaving 14 bases between them. Germline V gene data show CDR1 as MNHEY and CDR2 as SVGAGI. This CDR3 is 15 amino acids long. Here the CDR3 reads CASRTGSWGNQPQHF. CDR3 DNA: TGTGCCAGCAGAACCGGGAGTTGGGGCAATCAGCCCCAGCATTTT.

The CDR3 protein is CARSLGTGGEYEQYF. Here the CDR3 DNA reads TGTGCCAGAAGCTTAGGGACAGGGGGCGAGTACGAGCAGTACTTC. The genes are TRBV5-3 and TRBJ2-7, with 12 nucleotides matching TRBD1. TRBV5-3 is recorded as an ORF, its role being uncertain. Unmatched junction bases numbered 4, after V lost 2 bases and J lost 4 bases. The CDR3 spans 15 residues.

This clone was found a few times. The chain is built from TRBV18 and TRBJ1-4; TRBD1 might be the D (6 bases). The V end was cut by 6 bases, the J end by 5 bases, with 19 bases between. The CDR3 is 16 residues long. CDR1 is KGHSH and CDR2 is LQKENI in the germline V gene. The CDR3 loop reads CASSPSERGANEKLFF. For the CDR3, the DNA is TGTGCCAGCTCCCCGTCGGAGCGGGGGGCGAATGAAAAACTGTTTTTT. The full variable domain, with the rest looked up from reference TRBV18 and TRBJ1-4, is NAGVMQNPRHLVRRRGQEARLRCSPMKGHSHVYWYRQLPEEGLKFMVYLQKENIIDESGMPKERFSAEFPKEGPSILRIQQVVRGDSAAYFCASSPSERGANEKLFFGSGTQLSVL.

This clone appeared a few times. CDR3 coding DNA: TGTGCCAGCAGCTTTAGGGGTCTTTCCTACAATGAGCAGTTCTTC. Residues: CASSFRGLSYNEQFF. The V call is TRBV5-4, the J call TRBJ2-1, with D possibly being TRBD1 (5 bases). The CDR3 loop spans 15 amino acids. Per germline, CDR1 SGHNT and CDR2 YYREEE (reference sequence). The V end was cut by 2 bases, the J end by 1 base, with 10 bases between.

The DNA of the CDR3 is TGTGCCAGCTCACCCAAGACAGGGGGGAGCACTGAAGCTTTCTTT. It translates to CASSPKTGGSTEAFF. The J gene is TRBJ1-1, the V gene TRBV18; 9 positions match TRBD1. This CDR3 contains 15 residues. The germline V gene encodes CDR1 KGHSH and CDR2 LQKENI. V lost 3 bases, J lost 4 bases, and 6 bases stayed unmatched.

This clone was recorded a few times. The chain employs TRBV10-1 and TRBJ1-1, with a possible D match to TRBD1 (5 bases). Per germline, CDR1 WNHNN and CDR2 SYGVQD (reference sequence). The ends were cut back, 2 bases at V and 5 bases at J, with 9 bases in the middle. The length of the CDR3 is 13 residues. CDR3 bases: TGCGCCAGCAGTGAGAACGCAGGGACTGAAGCTTTCTTT. Protein sequence: CASSENAGTEAFF.

The V gene is TRBV5-4, the J gene TRBJ2-7, with 9 bases fitting TRBD1. CDR1 and CDR2 (germline): SGHNT, YYREEE (reference sequence). The CDR3 length is 15 residues. With V trimmed by 0 bases and J by 6 bases, 7 bases remained unmatched. Here the CDR3 reads CASSLDGTGRLEQYF. Here the CDR3 DNA reads TGTGCCAGCAGCTTGGATGGGACAGGGAGACTCGAGCAGTACTTC.

The V and J genes are TRBV30 and TRBJ2-5; possibly TRBD1 for D (6 bases). The J call is in doubt because the DNA end fits TRBJ2-7 better. Germline CDR1 reads GTSNPN; CDR2 reads SVGIG (reference sequence). This CDR3 has 12 amino acids. The chain's CDR3 is CAWSLTGSEQYF. CDR3 nucleotides: TGTGCCTGGAGTCTTACAGGGAGCGAGCAGTACTTC.

This clone has just a few counts. The CDR3 DNA is TGCGCCAGCAGCCCGAGCACCGGGTTCTACGAGCAGTACTTC. As protein: CASSPSTGFYEQYF. The rearrangement uses TRBV4-1 and TRBJ2-7, with D uncertain. CDR1 is MGHRA, CDR2 YSYEKL, per germline. This CDR3 has 14 residues. V gave up 4 bases and J gave up 3 bases, with 13 bases separating them.

This chain links TRBV6-1 with TRBJ2-5; 10 nucleotides agree with TRBD1. The CDR3 totals 13 residues. Germline assignment: CDR1 MNHNS and CDR2 SASEGT. The trim removed 3 bases at V and 5 bases at J, leaving 0 bases unmatched. CDR3 protein: CASSEDRGETQYF. For the CDR3, the DNA is TGTGCCAGCAGTGAGGACAGGGGGGAGACCCAGTACTTC.

CDR3: CASSSPRASGFYDEQFF. The DNA for the CDR3 is TGTGCCAGCAGCTCCCCCCGGGCTAGCGGGTTTTACGATGAGCAGTTCTTC. The V call is TRBV11-2, the J call TRBJ2-1; 8 nucleotides line up with TRBD2. Germline values: CDR1 SGHAT, CDR2 FQNNGV. This CDR3 has 17 residues. Losses at the gene ends were 4 bases for V and 8 bases for J; bases not matched to a gene: 16. The variable domain in full, completed from reference TRBV11-2 and TRBJ2-1, reads EAGVAQSPRYKIIEKRQSVAFWCNPISGHATLYWYQQILGQGPKLLIQFQNNGVVDDSQLPKDRFSAERLKGVDSTLKIQPAKLEDSAVYLCASSSPRASGFYDEQFFGPGTRLTVL.

The chain has TRBV29-1 and TRBJ1-1, with no clear D. V shed 3 bases and J shed 0 bases, with 8 bases lying between them. Germline CDR1 is SQVTM and CDR2 is ANQGSEA. The CDR3 is 13 amino acids. The CDR3, as DNA: TGCAGCGTTGAGGAGGGAATGAACACTGAAGCTTTCTTT. It specifies CSVEEGMNTEAFF.

The rearrangement uses TRBV10-2 and TRBJ2-1, with D maybe TRBD1 (5 bases). Germline V gives CDR1 WSHSY, CDR2 SAAADI. Trimming stripped 9 bases from V and 2 bases from J, with 14 bases between. This CDR3 contains 14 residues. This CDR3 reads CARADTNTYNEQFF. The DNA of the CDR3 is TGCGCCAGGGCGGACACCAACACCTACAATGAGCAGTTCTTC.

CDR3: CASSPAGLTGEKLFF. Written as DNA, the CDR3 is TGTGCCAGCAGTCCTGCTGGACTTACAGGGGAAAAACTGTTTTTT. The chain carries TRBV28 and TRBJ1-4, with D possibly matching TRBD1 (6 bases). The CDR3 runs to 15 residues. V dropped 5 bases and J dropped 8 bases, with 18 bases sitting between them. CDR1 is MDHEN and CDR2 is SYDVKM in the germline V gene.

The chain uses TRBV18 and TRBJ1-2; weak D call: TRBD1 (6 bases). The CDR3 covers 17 residues. Between the trimmed V and J ends, which lost 3 bases and 5 bases, there was a span of 22 bases. Germline V gene lookup returns CDR1 KGHSH and CDR2 LQKENI. The CDR3 region is CASSPTDATGMSYGYTF. CDR3 DNA sequence: TGTGCCAGCTCACCGACCGATGCCACAGGGATGAGTTATGGCTACACCTTC.

Here the CDR3 reads CASSPGQSGTQYF. The CDR3, as DNA: TGTGCCAGCAGCCCTGGACAGAGCGGAACCCAGTACTTC. V usage is TRBV13 and J usage is TRBJ2-5, with D perhaps TRBD1 (6 bases). The V gene's germline CDR1 is PRHDT and CDR2 FYEKMQ (reference sequence). With 5 bases removed from V and 8 bases from J, the gap between germline ends came to 15 bases. CDR3 size: 13 residues.

This clone was recorded a few times. The chain links TRBV30 to TRBJ1-5, with D tentatively TRBD1 (6 bases). Trimming cost V 4 bases and J 4 bases, with 11 bases left between them. CDR3 length: 13 residues. Germline CDR1 reads GTSNPN; CDR2 reads SVGIG (reference sequence). CDR3 residues: CAWNLDSNQPQHF. In nucleotides, the CDR3 is TGTGCCTGGAACTTGGACAGTAATCAGCCCCAGCATTTT.

The V call is TRBV10-1, the J call TRBJ2-5, with a possible D match to TRBD2 (7 bases). V was pared by 0 bases and J by 5 bases, with 16 bases between. CDR3 length: 16 amino acids. Germline assignment: CDR1 WNHNN and CDR2 SYGVQD (reference sequence). CDR3 in amino acids: CASSESQRGGVETQYF. CDR3 in DNA: TGCGCCAGCAGTGAGTCCCAGCGCGGGGGCGTTGAGACCCAGTACTTC.

This clone was seen only a few times. The chain uses TRBV19 and TRBJ2-7, with 10 bases lining up with TRBD2. J was trimmed by 6 bases and V by 4 bases; bases with no gene match: 12. The CDR3 loop spans 16 amino acids. The V gene's germline CDR1 is LNHDA and CDR2 SQIVND (reference sequence). The CDR3: CASSRTTGTSVSEQYF. The CDR3 nucleotides read TGTGCCAGTAGTAGAACGACCGGGACTAGCGTATCCGAGCAGTACTTC.

The gene calls are TRBV4-1 and TRBJ2-5; D perhaps matches TRBD2 (5 bases). Looked up from germline, CDR1 is MGHRA and CDR2 is YSYEKL. CDR3 length: 15 amino acids. Trimming removed 0 bases from V and 5 bases from J, with 13 bases in between. In nucleotides, the CDR3 is TGCGCCAGCAGCCAAGATCCCCCAGAGGGTGAGACCCAGTACTTC. Translating gives CASSQDPPEGETQYF.

The chain links TRBV18 to TRBJ1-1; D is possibly TRBD1 (5 bases). The CDR3 has 16 residues. Trimming left V 2 bases short and J 2 bases short, with 15 bases between. Looked up from germline, CDR1 is KGHSH and CDR2 is LQKENI. CDR3 coding DNA: TGTGCCAGCTCACCATATCCCCAGGGCGGCAACACTGAAGCTTTCTTT. Translated, it gives CASSPYPQGGNTEAFF. Variable domain in full (rest from reference TRBV18 and TRBJ1-1): NAGVMQNPRHLVRRRGQEARLRCSPMKGHSHVYWYRQLPEEGLKFMVYLQKENIIDESGMPKERFSAEFPKEGPSILRIQQVVRGDSAAYFCASSPYPQGGNTEAFFGQGTRLTVV.

In the case of this clone: One end of the junction does not line up with germline, which may come from a read error. J is TRBJ2-3 and V is TRBV7-9, with 10 bases fitting TRBD2. Germline V gene lookup returns CDR1 SEHNR and CDR2 FQNEAQ (reference sequence). This CDR3 region has 14 residues. CDR3 nucleotide sequence: TGTGCCAGCAGCCTAGCGGGAGCAGAAGACACGCAGTATTTT. Its translation: CASSLAGAEDTQYF.